The clone carrying this TCR beta chain was seen once. This specimen comes from a study of regulatory dendritic cells for organ transplantation. Germline V CDR1 and CDR2: MGHRA, YSYEKL. The junction had 6 bases not matched to a gene; V was cut back by 3 bases and J by 1 base. CDR3 length equals 16 residues. TCRdb's table, derived via immunoSEQ multiplex PCR, lists solely in-frame clones and lacks some. This sample carries 25,000 to 30,000 clones, roughly 84% of them seen once, and the ten largest clones take approximately 0.4%. This rearrangement joins TRBV4-1 to TRBJ1-1; 9 bases are shared with TRBD1. The sequence was obtained from a human donor in good health. Sequences were obtained from naive CD8+ T cells from blood. Subset of the sample: CD45RA+ naive T cells. The CDR3 sequence: CASSHAQTGGNTEAFF. CDR3 DNA sequence: TGCGCCAGCAGCCACGCCCAGACAGGGGGGAACACTGAAGCTTTCTTT.